A selection of T cell receptor beta chains follows, all from one sample in a study of Ad26.COV2.S vaccination and SARS-CoV-2 variants. Some clones are missing from TCRdb's copy, which holds only in-frame ones; the method was immunoSEQ multiplex PCR. This table holds around 320,000 clones, just over 85% found once. Sequenced material: peripheral blood, taken in a trial of Ad26.COV2.S vaccine versus placebo. The receptor set was obtained from a person aged 18-60 years who received the Ad26.COV2.S COVID-19 vaccine or a placebo. CDR3s include the opening cysteine and the closing phenylalanine or tryptophan. Fields, in order: clone size, D gene, V gene, J gene, CDR3 protein, CDR3 DNA. A D gene is named only where the DNA matches it firmly. The size field is filled for only some rows; it gives once, few, many or a size class.

.,TRBD1,TRBV18,TRBJ1-4,CASSPQGMGNEKLFF,TGTGCCAGCTCCCCACAGGGGATGGGTAATGAAAAACTGTTTTTT
.,.,TRBV7-6,TRBJ2-7,CASSLIADGEQYF,TGTGCCAGCAGCTTAATAGCCGACGGCGAGCAGTACTTC
few,.,TRBV27,TRBJ1-6,CASSPFTGSGNSPLHF,TGTGCCAGCAGTCCATTCACAGGGAGCGGGAATTCACCCCTCCACTTT
.,TRBD1,TRBV7-9,TRBJ1-1,CASSLRTGKNTEAFF,TGTGCCAGCAGCCTCAGGACAGGAAAGAACACTGAAGCTTTCTTT
.,.,TRBV5-4,TRBJ2-1,CASSTSSGIYNEQFF,TGTGCCAGCAGCACATCTTCAGGGATCTACAATGAGCAGTTCTTC
.,TRBD1,TRBV30,TRBJ2-7,CAYKGAPYEQYF,TGTGCCTACAAGGGGGCCCCATACGAGCAGTACTTC
.,.,TRBV30,TRBJ1-5,CAWSVLGESNQPQHF,TGTGCCTGGAGTGTACTAGGGGAAAGCAATCAGCCCCAGCATTTT
.,TRBD2,TRBV4-2,TRBJ2-5,CASSLGAGGQETQYF,TGTGCCAGCAGCCTAGGAGCGGGGGGACAAGAGACCCAGTACTTC
.,TRBD2,TRBV3-1/TRBV3-2,TRBJ2-2,CASSQRGGSGELFF,TGTGCCAGCAGCCAACGGGGGGGCAGCGGGGAGCTGTTTTTT
.,.,TRBV21-1,TRBJ1-2,CASSKHLPGGRGYTF,TGTGCCAGCAGCAAACACTTACCCGGGGGACGTGGCTACACCTTC
once,.,TRBV20-1,TRBJ2-7,CSASLGPPRDVEQYF,TGCAGTGCTAGTTTAGGTCCCCCCAGGGATGTCGAGCAGTACTTC
.,.,TRBV12-3/TRBV12-4,TRBJ2-5,CASSNPGKETQYF,TGTGCCAGCAGCAATCCAGGGAAAGAGACCCAGTACTTC
once,.,TRBV3-1/TRBV3-2,TRBJ1-1,CASSAGREVAEAFF,TGTGCCAGCAGCGCCGGGCGGGAGGTAGCTGAAGCTTTCTTT
.,.,TRBV5-1,TRBJ2-2,CASSFLQNTGELFF,TGCGCCAGCAGCTTCCTACAAAACACCGGGGAGCTGTTTTTT
once,.,TRBV4-3,TRBJ2-5,CASSQDWQGGRETQYF,TGCGCCAGCAGCCAAGATTGGCAGGGAGGTAGGGAGACCCAGTACTTC
.,TRBD1,TRBV4-1,TRBJ2-1,CASSLDRGRSSEQFF,TGCGCCAGCAGCCTAGACAGGGGGCGAAGTAGTGAGCAGTTCTTC
.,TRBD2,TRBV4-1,TRBJ2-7,CASSARTSGGQGVSYEQYF,TGCGCCAGCAGCGCCCGGACTAGCGGGGGACAAGGGGTCTCCTACGAGCAGTACTTC
.,.,TRBV30,TRBJ2-6,CAWKVAGANVLTF,TGTGCCTGGAAAGTTGCTGGGGCCAACGTCCTGACTTTC
.,.,TRBV7-9,TRBJ1-1,CASSPDSTEAFF,TGTGCCAGCAGCCCTGACAGCACTGAAGCTTTCTTT
.,.,TRBV2,TRBJ2-3,CASSALGTQYF,TGTGCCAGCAGTGCGCTAGGTACGCAGTATTTT
.,.,TRBV6-2/TRBV6-3,TRBJ2-7,CASSYPPREGYEQYF,TGTGCCAGCAGTTACCCCCCCAGGGAAGGGTACGAGCAGTACTTC
.,.,TRBV7-8,TRBJ2-3,CASRLDSDTQYF,TGTGCCAGCAGGCTAGACTCAGATACGCAGTATTTT
.,.,TRBV7-9,TRBJ1-1,CASSLEQGNTEAFF,TGTGCCAGCAGCTTAGAACAGGGTAACACTGAAGCTTTCTTT
many,.,TRBV30,TRBJ2-7,CAWSGLLSKVLSYEQYF,TGTGCCTGGAGTGGCCTTCTGAGCAAAGTCCTCTCCTACGAGCAGTACTTC
.,.,TRBV5-6,TRBJ1-2,CASSLAREQILYGYTF,TGTGCCAGCAGCTTGGCCCGGGAACAAATCTTATATGGCTACACCTTC
.,.,TRBV5-1,TRBJ2-1,CASMSLAYNEQFF,TGCGCCAGCATGAGCCTAGCGTACAATGAGCAGTTCTTC
once,TRBD2,TRBV30,TRBJ2-5,CAWSVRPAGLRPLGETQYF,TGTGCCTGGAGTGTACGTCCGGCGGGACTAAGGCCCCTCGGAGAGACCCAGTACTTC
.,TRBD2,TRBV25-1,TRBJ2-1,CASSYSGVEGYEQFF,TGTGCCAGCAGCTATAGCGGGGTGGAGGGGTATGAGCAGTTCTTC
.,.,TRBV7-3,TRBJ2-2,CASSSRAGELFF,TGTGCCAGCAGCTCCCGGGCCGGGGAGCTGTTTTTT
.,TRBD2,TRBV11-2,TRBJ2-3,CASSSIGTSGGYIDTQYF,TGTGCCAGCAGCTCGATAGGGACTAGCGGGGGGTACATAGATACGCAGTATTTT
.,.,TRBV3-1/TRBV3-2,TRBJ2-7,CASSVTSLGEQYF,TGTGCCAGCAGCGTAACTAGCCTGGGCGAGCAGTACTTC
once,TRBD1,TRBV9,TRBJ2-3,CASSVRDRASGTDTQYF,TGTGCCAGCAGCGTGAGGGACAGGGCCAGTGGCACAGATACGCAGTATTTT
.,TRBD1,TRBV23-1,TRBJ1-5,CASSHRDRSCNQPQHF,TGCGCCAGCAGTCACCGGGACAGGAGTTGCAATCAGCCCCAGCATTTT
.,TRBD2,TRBV27,TRBJ2-5,CASMPASGPQETQYF,TGTGCCAGCATGCCGGCTAGCGGTCCCCAAGAGACCCAGTACTTC
.,.,TRBV5-6,TRBJ1-2,CASSLGQVTHYDYTF,TGTGCCAGCAGCTTGGGACAGGTAACCCACTATGACTACACCTTC
.,.,TRBV10-1,TRBJ2-3,CASSETADTQYF,TGCGCCAGCAGTGAGACCGCCGATACGCAGTATTTT
.,.,TRBV11-2,TRBJ1-1,CASSLSHMDTEAFF,TGTGCCAGCAGCTTAAGCCACATGGACACTGAAGCTTTCTTT
.,.,TRBV6-5,TRBJ1-1,CASSYGTNTEAFF,TGTGCCAGCAGTTATGGTACGAACACTGAAGCTTTCTTT
.,.,TRBV10-3,TRBJ2-7,CAISENGDEQYF,TGTGCCATCAGTGAGAATGGGGACGAGCAGTACTTC
.,.,TRBV5-4,TRBJ1-1,CASSLFGAWGAFF,TGTGCCAGCAGCTTGTTTGGGGCTTGGGGAGCTTTCTTT
.,.,TRBV7-6,TRBJ2-1,CASSLEGRGYEQFF,TGTGCCAGCAGCTTAGAAGGCAGGGGCTATGAGCAGTTCTTC
.,.,TRBV30,TRBJ1-5,CAWSADINQPQHF,TGTGCCTGGAGTGCGGACATCAATCAGCCCCAGCATTTT
.,.,TRBV30,TRBJ2-3,CAWSLGTSTDTQYF,TGTGCCTGGAGTCTAGGGACTAGCACAGATACGCAGTATTTT
once,TRBD1,TRBV6-6,TRBJ1-3,CASSYSGTGQNTIYF,TGTGCCAGCAGTTATTCCGGGACAGGGCAAAACACCATATATTTT
.,TRBD1,TRBV9,TRBJ1-4,CASSAQGTGGNAEKLFF,TGTGCCAGCAGCGCCCAAGGGACAGGGGGCAATGCTGAAAAACTGTTTTTT